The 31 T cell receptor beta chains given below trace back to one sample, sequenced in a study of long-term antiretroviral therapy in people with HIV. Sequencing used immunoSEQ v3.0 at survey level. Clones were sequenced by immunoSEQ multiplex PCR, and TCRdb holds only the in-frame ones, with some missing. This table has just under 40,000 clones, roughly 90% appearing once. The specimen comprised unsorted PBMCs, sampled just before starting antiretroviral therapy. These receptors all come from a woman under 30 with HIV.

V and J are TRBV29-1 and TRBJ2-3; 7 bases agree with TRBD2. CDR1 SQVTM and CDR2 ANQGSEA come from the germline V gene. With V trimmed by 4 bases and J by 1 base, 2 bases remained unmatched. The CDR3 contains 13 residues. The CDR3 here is CSVVRGGTDTQYF. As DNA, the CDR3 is TGCAGCGTTGTTCGGGGGGGCACAGATACGCAGTATTTT.

The CDR3 DNA reads TGTGCCAGCAGCACCTGTTTCAGCGGGAAGAACACCGGGGAGCTGTTTTTT. Protein sequence: CASSTCFSGKNTGELFF. The chain recombines TRBV21-1 with TRBJ2-2; the table's D call of TRBD2 was not tested on the DNA. TRBV21-1 is shown as a pseudogene. The CDR3 spans 17 residues.

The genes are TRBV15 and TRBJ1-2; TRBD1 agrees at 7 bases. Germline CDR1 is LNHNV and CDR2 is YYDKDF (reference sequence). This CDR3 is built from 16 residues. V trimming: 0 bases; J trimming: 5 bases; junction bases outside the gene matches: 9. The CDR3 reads CATSRDRGGVVYGYTF. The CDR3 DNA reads TGTGCCACCAGCAGAGATAGAGGGGGCGTAGTATATGGCTACACCTTC.

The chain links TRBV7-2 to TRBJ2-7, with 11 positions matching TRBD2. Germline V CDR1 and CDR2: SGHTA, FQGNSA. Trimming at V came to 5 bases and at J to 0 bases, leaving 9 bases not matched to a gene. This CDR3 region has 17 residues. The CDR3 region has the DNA TGTGCCAGCAGCCCGGGGACTAGCGGAGCCAGCTCCTACGAGCAGTACTTC. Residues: CASSPGTSGASSYEQYF.

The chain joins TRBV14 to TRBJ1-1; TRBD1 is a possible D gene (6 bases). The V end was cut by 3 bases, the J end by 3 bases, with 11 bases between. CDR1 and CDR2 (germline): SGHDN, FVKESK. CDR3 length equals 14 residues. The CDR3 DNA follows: TGTGCCAGCAGCCAGTTACAGGGTGACACTGAAGCTTTCTTT. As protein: CASSQLQGDTEAFF.

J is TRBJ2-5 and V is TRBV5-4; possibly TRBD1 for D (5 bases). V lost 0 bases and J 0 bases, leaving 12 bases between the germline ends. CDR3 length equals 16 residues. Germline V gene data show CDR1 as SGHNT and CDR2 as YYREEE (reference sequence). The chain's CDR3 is CASSLAGYGYQETQYF. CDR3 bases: TGTGCCAGCAGCTTGGCAGGGTATGGGTACCAAGAGACCCAGTACTTC.

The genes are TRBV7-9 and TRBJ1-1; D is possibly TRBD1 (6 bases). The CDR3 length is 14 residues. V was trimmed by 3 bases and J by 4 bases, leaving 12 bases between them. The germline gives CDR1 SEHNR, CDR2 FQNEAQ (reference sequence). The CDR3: CASSFGGLVTEAFF. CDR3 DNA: TGTGCCAGCAGCTTCGGGGGGCTGGTCACTGAAGCTTTCTTT.

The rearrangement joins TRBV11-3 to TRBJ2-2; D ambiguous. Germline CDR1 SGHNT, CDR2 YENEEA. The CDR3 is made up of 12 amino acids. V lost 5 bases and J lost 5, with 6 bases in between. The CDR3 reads CASSPRTGELFF. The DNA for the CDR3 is TGTGCCAGCAGCCCTAGGACCGGGGAGCTGTTTTTT.

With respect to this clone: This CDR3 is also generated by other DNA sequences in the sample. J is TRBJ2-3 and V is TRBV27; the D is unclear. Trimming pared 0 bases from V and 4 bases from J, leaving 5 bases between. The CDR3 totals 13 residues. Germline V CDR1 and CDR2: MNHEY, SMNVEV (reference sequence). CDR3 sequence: CASSLSLADTQYF. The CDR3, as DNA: TGTGCCAGCAGTTTATCCCTCGCAGATACGCAGTATTTT.

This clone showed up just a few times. CDR3 DNA sequence: TGTGCCACCAGCAGAGATGGGTGGACTGAAGCTTTCTTT. It codes for CATSRDGWTEAFF. This rearrangement joins TRBV15 to TRBJ1-1, with D unclear. Trimming stripped 0 bases from V and 5 bases from J, with 7 bases between. This CDR3 has 13 residues. Per the germline V gene, CDR1 is LNHNV and CDR2 is YYDKDF (reference sequence).

DNA for the CDR3: TGCGGGGTAGGGGAACTGAACGAGCAGTACTTC. This encodes CGVGELNEQYF. The chain uses TRBV20-1 and TRBJ2-7; D may be TRBD1 (5 bases). Germline assignment: CDR1 DFQATT and CDR2 SNEGSKA (reference sequence). The CDR3 totals 11 residues.

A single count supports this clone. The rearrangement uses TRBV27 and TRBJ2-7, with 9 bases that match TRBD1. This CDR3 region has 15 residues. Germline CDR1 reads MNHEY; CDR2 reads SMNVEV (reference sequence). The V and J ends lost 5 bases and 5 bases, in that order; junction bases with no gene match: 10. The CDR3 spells CASSLPPTGGNEQYF. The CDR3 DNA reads TGTGCCAGCAGTCTACCACCGACAGGGGGGAACGAGCAGTACTTC.

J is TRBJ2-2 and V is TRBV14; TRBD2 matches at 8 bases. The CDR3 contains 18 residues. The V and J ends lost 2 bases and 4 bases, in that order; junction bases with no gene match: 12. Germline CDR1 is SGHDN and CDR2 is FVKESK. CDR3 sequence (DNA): TGTGCCAGCAGCCAACTTTATCTTATCGGGGGGGCCACCGGGGAGCTGTTTTTT. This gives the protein CASSQLYLIGGATGELFF. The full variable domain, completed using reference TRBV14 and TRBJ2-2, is EAGVTQFPSHSVIEKGQTVTLRCDPISGHDNLYWYRRVMGKEIKFLLHFVKESKQDESGMPNNRFLAERTGGTYSTLKVQPAELEDSGVYFCASSQLYLIGGATGELFFGEGSRLTVL.

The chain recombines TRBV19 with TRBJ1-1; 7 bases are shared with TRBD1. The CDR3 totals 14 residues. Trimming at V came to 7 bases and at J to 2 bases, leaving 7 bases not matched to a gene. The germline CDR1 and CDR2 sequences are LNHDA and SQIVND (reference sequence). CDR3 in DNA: TGTGCCAGTACCGGACAGGTTATCAACACTGAAGCTTTCTTT. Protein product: CASTGQVINTEAFF.

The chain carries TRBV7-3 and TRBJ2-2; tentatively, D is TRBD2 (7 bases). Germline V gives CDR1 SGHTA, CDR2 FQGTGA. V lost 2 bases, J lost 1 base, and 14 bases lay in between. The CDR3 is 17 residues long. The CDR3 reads CASSLGGLAENTGELFF. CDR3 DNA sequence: TGTGCCAGCAGCTTAGGGGGCCTAGCGGAGAACACCGGGGAGCTGTTTTTT.

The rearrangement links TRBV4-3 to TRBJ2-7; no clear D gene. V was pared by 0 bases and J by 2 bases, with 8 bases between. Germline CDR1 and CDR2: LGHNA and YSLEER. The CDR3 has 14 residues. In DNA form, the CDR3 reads TGCGCCAGCAGCCAAGAGAACAGCCCCTACGAGCAGTACTTC. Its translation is CASSQENSPYEQYF.

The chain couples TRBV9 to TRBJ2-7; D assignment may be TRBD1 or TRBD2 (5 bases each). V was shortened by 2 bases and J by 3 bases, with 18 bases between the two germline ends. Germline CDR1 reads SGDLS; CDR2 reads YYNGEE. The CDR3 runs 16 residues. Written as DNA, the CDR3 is TGTGCCAGCAGCGTGACCACAGGTACGGGGTTCTACGAGCAGTACTTC. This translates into CASSVTTGTGFYEQYF.

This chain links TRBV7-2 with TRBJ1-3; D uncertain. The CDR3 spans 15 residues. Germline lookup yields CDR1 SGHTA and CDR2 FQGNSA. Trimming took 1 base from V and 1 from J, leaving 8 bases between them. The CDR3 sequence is CASSLEDLSGNTIYF. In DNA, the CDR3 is TGTGCCAGCAGCTTAGAAGATCTATCTGGAAACACCATATATTTT.

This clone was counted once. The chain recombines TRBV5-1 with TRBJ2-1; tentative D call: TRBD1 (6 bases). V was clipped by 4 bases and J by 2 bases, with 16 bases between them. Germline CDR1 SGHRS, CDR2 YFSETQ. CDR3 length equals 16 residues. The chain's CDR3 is CASSPQGFGTYNEQFF. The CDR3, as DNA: TGCGCCAGCAGCCCACAGGGATTTGGAACCTACAATGAGCAGTTCTTC.

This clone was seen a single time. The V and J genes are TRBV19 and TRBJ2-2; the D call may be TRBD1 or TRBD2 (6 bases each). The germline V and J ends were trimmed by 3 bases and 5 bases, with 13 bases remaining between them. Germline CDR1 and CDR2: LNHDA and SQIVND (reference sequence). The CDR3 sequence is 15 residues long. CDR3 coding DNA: TGTGCCAGTAGTATTTGGGGGGCCGGGACCGGGGAGCTGTTTTTT. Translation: CASSIWGAGTGELFF. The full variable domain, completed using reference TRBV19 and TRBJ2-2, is DGGITQSPKYLFRKEGQNVTLSCEQNLNHDAMYWYRQDPGQGLRLIYYSQIVNDFQKGDIAEGYSVSREKKESFPLTVTSAQKNPTAFYLCASSIWGAGTGELFFGEGSRLTVL.

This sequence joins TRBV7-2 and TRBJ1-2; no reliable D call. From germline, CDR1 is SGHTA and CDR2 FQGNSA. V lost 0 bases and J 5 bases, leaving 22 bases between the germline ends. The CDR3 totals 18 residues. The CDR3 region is CASSLAESFAVLRYGYTF. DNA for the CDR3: TGTGCCAGCAGCTTAGCGGAGTCGTTTGCGGTCCTTAGGTATGGCTACACCTTC.

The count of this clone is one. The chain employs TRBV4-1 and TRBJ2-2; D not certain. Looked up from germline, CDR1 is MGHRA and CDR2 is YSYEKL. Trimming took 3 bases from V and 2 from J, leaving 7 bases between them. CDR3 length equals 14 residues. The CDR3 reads CASSQGSNTGELFF. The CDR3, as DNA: TGCGCCAGCAGCCAGGGCAGCAACACCGGGGAGCTGTTTTTT.

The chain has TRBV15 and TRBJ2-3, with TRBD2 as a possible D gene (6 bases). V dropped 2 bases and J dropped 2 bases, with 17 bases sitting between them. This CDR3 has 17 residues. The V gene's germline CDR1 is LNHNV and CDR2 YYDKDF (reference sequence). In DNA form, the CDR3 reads TGTGCCACCAGCAGAACTATAAGTGCGGGGATCACAGATACGCAGTATTTT. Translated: CATSRTISAGITDTQYF.

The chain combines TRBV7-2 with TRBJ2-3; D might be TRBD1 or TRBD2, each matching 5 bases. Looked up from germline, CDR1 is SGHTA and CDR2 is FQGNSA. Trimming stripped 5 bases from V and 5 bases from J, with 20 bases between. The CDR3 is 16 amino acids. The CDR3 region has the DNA TGTGCCAGCAGCCGACGTAATACCGGGACGGAAGATACGCAGTATTTT. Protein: CASSRRNTGTEDTQYF.

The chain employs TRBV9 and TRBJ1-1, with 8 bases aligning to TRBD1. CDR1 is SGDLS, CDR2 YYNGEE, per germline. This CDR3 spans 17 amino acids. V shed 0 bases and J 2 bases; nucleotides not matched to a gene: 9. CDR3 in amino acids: CASSVGRTGRPNTEAFF. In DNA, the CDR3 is TGTGCCAGCAGCGTAGGGAGGACAGGGAGACCTAACACTGAAGCTTTCTTT.

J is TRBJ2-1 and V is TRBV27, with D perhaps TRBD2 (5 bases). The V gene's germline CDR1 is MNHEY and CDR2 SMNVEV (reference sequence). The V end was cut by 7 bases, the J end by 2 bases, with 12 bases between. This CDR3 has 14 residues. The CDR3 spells CASNGGVTYNEQFF. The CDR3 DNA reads TGTGCCAGCAACGGAGGTGTGACCTACAATGAGCAGTTCTTC.

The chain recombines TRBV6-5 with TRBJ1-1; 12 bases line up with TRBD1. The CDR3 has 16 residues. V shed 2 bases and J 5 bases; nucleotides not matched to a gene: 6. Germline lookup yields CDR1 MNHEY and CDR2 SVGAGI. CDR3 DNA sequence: TGTGCCAGCAGTTACCTCCCGGGACAGGGGGCGACTGAAGCTTTCTTT. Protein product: CASSYLPGQGATEAFF.

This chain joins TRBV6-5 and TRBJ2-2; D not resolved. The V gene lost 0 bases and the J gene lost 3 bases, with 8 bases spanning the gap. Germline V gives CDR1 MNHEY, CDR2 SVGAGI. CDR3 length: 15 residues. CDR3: CASSYSRLHTGELFF. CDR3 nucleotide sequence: TGTGCCAGCAGTTACTCGAGACTTCACACCGGGGAGCTGTTTTTT.

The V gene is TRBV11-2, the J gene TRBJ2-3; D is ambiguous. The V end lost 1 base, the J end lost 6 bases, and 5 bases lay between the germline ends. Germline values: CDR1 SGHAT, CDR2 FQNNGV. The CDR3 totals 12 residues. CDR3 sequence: CASSLAVDTQYF. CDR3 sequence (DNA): TGTGCCAGCAGCTTAGCGGTGGATACGCAGTATTTT.

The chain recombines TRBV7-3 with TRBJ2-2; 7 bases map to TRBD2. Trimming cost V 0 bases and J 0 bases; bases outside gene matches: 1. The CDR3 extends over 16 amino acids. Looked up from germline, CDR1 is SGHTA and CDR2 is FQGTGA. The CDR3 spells CASSLTSGANTGELFF. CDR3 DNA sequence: TGTGCCAGCAGCTTAACAAGCGGGGCGAACACCGGGGAGCTGTTTTTT. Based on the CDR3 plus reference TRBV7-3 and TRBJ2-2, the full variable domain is GAGVSQTPSNKVTEKGKYVELRCDPISGHTALYWYRQSLGQGPEFLIYFQGTGAADDSGLPNDRFFAVRPEGSVSTLKIQRTERGDSAVYLCASSLTSGANTGELFFGEGSRLTVL.

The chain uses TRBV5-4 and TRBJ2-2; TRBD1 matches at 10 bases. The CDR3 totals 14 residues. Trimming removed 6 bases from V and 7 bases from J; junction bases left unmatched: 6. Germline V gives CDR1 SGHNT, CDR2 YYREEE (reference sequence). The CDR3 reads CASIDRGQGGELFF. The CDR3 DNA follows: TGTGCCAGCATCGACAGGGGGCAAGGCGGGGAGCTGTTTTTT.